Listed below are T cell receptor beta chains from one sample, sequenced in a study of T cells expressing NK-cell markers. TCRdb re-called the 5' RACE reads and gives one entry per CDR3 protein, without DNA. The sample table sets out roughly 180,000 distinct CDR3 sequences. The sequencing sample was made of blood T cells: a sorted CD56 or NKG2C T cell subset, CD4+ or CD8+ T cells, or bulk PBMC T cells (not recorded which). The source of these receptors is a man aged 18 to 69 in good health. Both conserved end residues are part of each CDR3. Fields, in order: CDR3 protein, CDR3 length, V gene, J gene.

CASSLEGQLRETQYF	15	TRBV7-6	TRBJ2-5
CASSLETSGAFHEQYF	16	TRBV5-1	TRBJ2-7
CASSPEPAETGLYEQYF	17	TRBV4-2	TRBJ2-7
CASSPLLGDTDTQYF	15	TRBV11-2	TRBJ2-3
CASSYRRTNYNEQFF	15	TRBV6-5	TRBJ2-1
CSVGGQGNEKLFF	13	TRBV29-1	TRBJ1-4
CASSAGPFGNQPQHF	15	TRBV7-2	TRBJ1-5
CASSLTARGDSYNEQFF	17	TRBV7-3	TRBJ2-1
CASSSSTASRHNNEQFF	17	TRBV28	TRBJ2-1
CSAHPLAGGYNEQFF	15	TRBV20-1	TRBJ2-1
CASSDPIGMNTEAFF	15	TRBV10-2	TRBJ1-1
CASSVRTGYSPGELFF	16	TRBV6-1	TRBJ2-2
CASRKTEDSELHF	13	TRBV6-1	TRBJ1-6
CAWNVGSFANEQFF	14	TRBV30	TRBJ2-1
CATREGPGELFF	12	TRBV24-1	TRBJ2-2
CASSLGLDLTDTQYF	15	TRBV12-3/TRBV12-4	TRBJ2-3
CASSLNVYGSDEQFF	15	TRBV7-9	TRBJ2-1
CASSDPGQLNTEAFF	15	TRBV2	TRBJ1-1
CASSFPDYPGATPNEQYF	18	TRBV11-1	TRBJ2-7
CASSLVGLAGEKYQETQYF	19	TRBV12-3/TRBV12-4	TRBJ2-5
CASSLSRGHVGTSYNEQFF	19	TRBV7-8	TRBJ2-1
CASSHVLAGADSAYNEQFF	19	TRBV3-1	TRBJ2-1
CASTPWGENTGELFF	15	TRBV19	TRBJ2-2
CASSLGLAGESYEQYF	16	TRBV4-2	TRBJ2-7
CASSFPRGWREESTDTQYF	19	TRBV11-1	TRBJ2-3
CASSLAGVLQPQHF	14	TRBV7-9	TRBJ1-5
CASRLGGLNTEAFF	14	TRBV6-4	TRBJ1-1
CASSQDQQPQHF	12	TRBV7-9	TRBJ1-5
CASSRHSGETPEAFF	15	TRBV4-1	TRBJ1-1
CASSRTGDEKLFF	13	TRBV4-1	TRBJ1-4
CSVGGGTAATEAFF	14	TRBV29-1	TRBJ1-1